This T cell receptor (beta chain) was sequenced for a study of cytomegalovirus exposure and HLA in healthy donors. Study observations and caveats: Exclusion as indistinguishable affected some V segments, including TRBV6-2 and TRBV6-3. Other equally common chains were less clonally expanded than HLA-associated TCR beta chains, a later analysis showed. Reportedly, HLA-A and HLA-B alleles of most subjects were accurately predicted from TCR beta. DRB1 had the most TCR associations and HLA-C the fewest, a later analysis found, with rates varying by HLA locus.

The sample holds a few counts of this clone. Its specificity is unknown. Germline V gene sequence: CDR1 SQVTM, CDR2 ANQGSEA. The length of the CDR3 is 12 residues. Between the trimmed V and J ends, which lost 3 bases and 7 bases, there was a span of 12 bases. PCR involved 60 Vbeta and 13 Jbeta primers. Measured with immunoSEQ multiplex PCR; TCRdb has only the in-frame clones, and not every one. The sample has about 98,000 clones, 70% seen once. Source material: PBMCs. The TCR originated in a man aged 50-59 years in good health and CMV-seronegative. The V and J genes are TRBV29-1 and TRBJ1-2; D gene unclear. DNA for the CDR3: TGCAGCGTTGAGGCGGAGGGCGGTGGCTACACCTTC. It specifies CSVEAEGGGYTF.